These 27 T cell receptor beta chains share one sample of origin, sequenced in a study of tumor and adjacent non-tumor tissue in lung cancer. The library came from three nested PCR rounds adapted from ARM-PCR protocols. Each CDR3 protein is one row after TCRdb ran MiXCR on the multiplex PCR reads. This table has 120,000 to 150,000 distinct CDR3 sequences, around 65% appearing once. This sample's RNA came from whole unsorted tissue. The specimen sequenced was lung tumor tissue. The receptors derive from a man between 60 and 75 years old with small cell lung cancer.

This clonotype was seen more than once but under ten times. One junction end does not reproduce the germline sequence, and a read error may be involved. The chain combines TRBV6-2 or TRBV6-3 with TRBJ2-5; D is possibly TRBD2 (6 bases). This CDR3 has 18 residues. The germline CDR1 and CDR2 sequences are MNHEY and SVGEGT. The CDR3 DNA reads TGTGCCAGCAGACCCCAACGGGACTCAATATCGTACCAAGGGACCCAGTACTTC. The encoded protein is CASRPQRDSISYQGTQYF.

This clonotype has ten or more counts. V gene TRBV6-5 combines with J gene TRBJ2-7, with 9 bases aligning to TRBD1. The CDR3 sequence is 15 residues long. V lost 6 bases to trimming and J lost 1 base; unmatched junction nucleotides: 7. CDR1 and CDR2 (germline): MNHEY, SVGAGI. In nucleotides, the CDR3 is TGTGCCAGCAGGAGGGACAGGGATCGGTCCTACGAGCAGTACTTC. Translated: CASRRDRDRSYEQYF.

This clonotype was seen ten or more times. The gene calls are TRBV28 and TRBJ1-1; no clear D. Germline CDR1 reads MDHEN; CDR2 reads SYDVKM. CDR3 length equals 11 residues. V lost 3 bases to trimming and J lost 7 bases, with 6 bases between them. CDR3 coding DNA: TGTGCCAGCAGTTTGAGAGGTGAAGCTTTCTTT. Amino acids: CASSLRGEAFF.

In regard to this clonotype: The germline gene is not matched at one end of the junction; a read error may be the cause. Here the CDR3 reads CANSRGPYQASGNTIYF. CDR3 in DNA: TGTGCCAACAGCCGAGGACCTTACCAGGCCTCTGGAAACACCATATATTTT. The genes are TRBV4-2 and TRBJ1-3; no clear D gene. This CDR3 is built from 17 residues. Germline V CDR1 and CDR2: LGHNA, YNFKEQ.

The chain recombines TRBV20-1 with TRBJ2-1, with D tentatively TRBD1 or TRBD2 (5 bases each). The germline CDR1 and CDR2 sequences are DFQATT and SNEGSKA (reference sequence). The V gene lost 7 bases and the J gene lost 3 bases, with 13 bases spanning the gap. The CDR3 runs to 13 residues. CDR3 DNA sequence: TGCAGTGTTACGAGGGGAGTCTACAATGAGCAGTTCTTC. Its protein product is CSVTRGVYNEQFF.

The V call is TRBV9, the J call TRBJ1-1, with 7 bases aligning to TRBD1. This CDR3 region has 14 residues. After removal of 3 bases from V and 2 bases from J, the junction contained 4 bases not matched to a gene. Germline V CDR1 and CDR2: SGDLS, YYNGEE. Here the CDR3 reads CASSEGQVNTEAFF. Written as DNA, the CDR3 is TGTGCCAGCAGCGAAGGACAGGTAAACACTGAAGCTTTCTTT.

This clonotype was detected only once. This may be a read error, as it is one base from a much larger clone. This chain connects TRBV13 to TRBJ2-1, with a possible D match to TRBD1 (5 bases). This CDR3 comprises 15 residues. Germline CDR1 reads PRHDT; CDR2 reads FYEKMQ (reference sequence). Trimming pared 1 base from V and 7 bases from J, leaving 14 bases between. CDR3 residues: CASSLVGQGSNEQFF. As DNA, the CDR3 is TGTGCCAGCAGCTTAGTAGGGCAGGGTAGTAATGAGCAGTTCTTC. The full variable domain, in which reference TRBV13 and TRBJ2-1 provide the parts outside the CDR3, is AAGVIQSPRHLIKEKRETATLKCYPIPRHDTVYWYQQGPGQDPQFLISFYEKMQSDKGSIPDRFSAQQFSDYHSELNMSSLELGDSALYFCASSLVGQGSNEQFFGPGTRLTVL.

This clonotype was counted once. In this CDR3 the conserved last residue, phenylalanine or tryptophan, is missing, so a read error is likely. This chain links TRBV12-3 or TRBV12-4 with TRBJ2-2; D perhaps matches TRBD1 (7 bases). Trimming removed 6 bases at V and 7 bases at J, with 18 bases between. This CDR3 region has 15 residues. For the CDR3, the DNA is TGTGCCAGCAGGGCAGGGGGGTTCGACAGCGGGGAGCTGTTTATT. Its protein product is CASRAGGFDSGELFI.

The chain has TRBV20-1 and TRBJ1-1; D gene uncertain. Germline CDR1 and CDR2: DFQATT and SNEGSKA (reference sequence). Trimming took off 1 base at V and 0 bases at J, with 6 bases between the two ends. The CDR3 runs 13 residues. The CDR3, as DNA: TGCAGTGCTAGAGGGTGGCTGAACACTGAAGCTTTCTTT. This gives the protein CSARGWLNTEAFF.

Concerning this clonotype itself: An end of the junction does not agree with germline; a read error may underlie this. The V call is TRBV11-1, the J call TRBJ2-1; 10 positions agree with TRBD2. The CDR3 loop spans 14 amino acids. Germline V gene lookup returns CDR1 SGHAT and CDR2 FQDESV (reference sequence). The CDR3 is CASSFTSGISEWFF. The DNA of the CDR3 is TGCGCCAGCAGCTTCACTAGCGGGATTAGTGAGTGGTTCTTC.

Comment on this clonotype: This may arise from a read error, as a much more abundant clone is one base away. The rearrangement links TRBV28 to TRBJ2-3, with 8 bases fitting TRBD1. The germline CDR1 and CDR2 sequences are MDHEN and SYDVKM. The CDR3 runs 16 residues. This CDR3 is CASSPGTGTSTDTPYF. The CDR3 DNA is TGTGCCAGCAGCCCCGGGACAGGCACTAGCACAGATACGCCGTATTTT.

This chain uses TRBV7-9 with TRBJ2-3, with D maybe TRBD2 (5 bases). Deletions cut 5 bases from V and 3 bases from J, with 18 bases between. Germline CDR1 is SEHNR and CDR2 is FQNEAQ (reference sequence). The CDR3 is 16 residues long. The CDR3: CASSTRVASPTDTQYF. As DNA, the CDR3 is TGTGCCAGCAGCACCCGAGTAGCGAGTCCAACAGATACGCAGTATTTT.

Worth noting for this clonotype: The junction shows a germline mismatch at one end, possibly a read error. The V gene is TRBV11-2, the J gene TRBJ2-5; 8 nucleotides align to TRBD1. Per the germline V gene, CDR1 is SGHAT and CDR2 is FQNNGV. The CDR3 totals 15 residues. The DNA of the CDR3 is TGCGCCAGCAGAAGGACAGGGATGGGCCAAAAGAGCCAGTACTTC. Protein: CASRRTGMGQKSQYF.

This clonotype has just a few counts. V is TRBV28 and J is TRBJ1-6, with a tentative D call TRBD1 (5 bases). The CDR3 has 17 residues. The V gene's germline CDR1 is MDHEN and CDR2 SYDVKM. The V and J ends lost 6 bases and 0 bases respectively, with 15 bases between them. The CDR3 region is CASSPSGRSSYNSPLHF. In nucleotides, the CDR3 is TGTGCCAGCAGCCCGTCAGGGCGTAGCTCCTATAATTCACCCCTCCACTTT. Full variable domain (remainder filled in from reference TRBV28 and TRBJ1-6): DVKVTQSSRYLVKRTGEKVFLECVQDMDHENMFWYRQDPGLGLRLIYFSYDVKMKEKGDIPEGYSVSREKKERFSLILESASTNQTSMYLCASSPSGRSSYNSPLHFGNGTRLTVT.

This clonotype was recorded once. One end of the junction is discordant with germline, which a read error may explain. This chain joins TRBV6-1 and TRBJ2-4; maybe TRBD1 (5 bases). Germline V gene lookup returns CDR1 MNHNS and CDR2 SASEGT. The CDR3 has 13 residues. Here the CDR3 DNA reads TGTGCATCCCCGGACAACATCAAAAACACTCAGTACTTC. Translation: CASPDNIKNTQYF.

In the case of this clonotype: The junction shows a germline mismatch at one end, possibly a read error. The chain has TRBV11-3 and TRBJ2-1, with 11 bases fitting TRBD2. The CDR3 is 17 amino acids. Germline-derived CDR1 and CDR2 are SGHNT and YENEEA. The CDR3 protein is CASSSGLAGGPHNEQLF. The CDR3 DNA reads TGTGCCAGCAGCTCGGGATTAGCGGGAGGGCCCCACAATGAGCAGTTGTTC.

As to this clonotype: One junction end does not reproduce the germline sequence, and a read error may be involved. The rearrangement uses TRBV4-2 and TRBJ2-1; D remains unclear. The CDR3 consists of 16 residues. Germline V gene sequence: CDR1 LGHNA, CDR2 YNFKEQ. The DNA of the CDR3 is TGTGCCAGCCAAGTTAACGAGCGCTTCTCCTACAATGAACAGTTCTTC. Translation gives CASQVNERFSYNEQFF.

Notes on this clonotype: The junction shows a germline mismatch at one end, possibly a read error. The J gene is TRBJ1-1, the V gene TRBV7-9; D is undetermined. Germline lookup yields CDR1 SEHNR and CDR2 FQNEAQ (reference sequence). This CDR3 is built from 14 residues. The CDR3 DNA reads TGTCCCAGCAGCTTAGTTGCCGTAGGCACTGAAGCTTTCTTT. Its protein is CPSSLVAVGTEAFF.

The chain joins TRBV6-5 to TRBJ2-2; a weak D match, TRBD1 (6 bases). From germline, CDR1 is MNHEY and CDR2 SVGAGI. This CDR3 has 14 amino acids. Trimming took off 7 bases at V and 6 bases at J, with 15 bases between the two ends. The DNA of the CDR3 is TGTGCCAGCAACCAGGACAGTGGCGCCGGGGAGCTGTTTTTT. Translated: CASNQDSGAGELFF.

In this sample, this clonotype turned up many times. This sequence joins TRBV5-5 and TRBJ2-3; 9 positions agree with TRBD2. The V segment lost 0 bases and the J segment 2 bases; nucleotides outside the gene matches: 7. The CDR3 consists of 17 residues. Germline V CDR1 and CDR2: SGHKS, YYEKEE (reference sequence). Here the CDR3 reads CASSLDKTSGPTDTQYF. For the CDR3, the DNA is TGTGCCAGCAGCTTGGATAAGACTAGCGGACCCACAGATACGCAGTATTTT.

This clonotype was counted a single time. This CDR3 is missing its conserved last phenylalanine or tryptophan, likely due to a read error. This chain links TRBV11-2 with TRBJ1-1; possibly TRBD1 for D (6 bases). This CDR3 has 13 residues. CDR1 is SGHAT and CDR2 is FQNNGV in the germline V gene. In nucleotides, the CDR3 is TGTGCCACCAGCTTAGAGCAGGGGCTAGAAGCTTTCTCT. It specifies CATSLEQGLEAFS.

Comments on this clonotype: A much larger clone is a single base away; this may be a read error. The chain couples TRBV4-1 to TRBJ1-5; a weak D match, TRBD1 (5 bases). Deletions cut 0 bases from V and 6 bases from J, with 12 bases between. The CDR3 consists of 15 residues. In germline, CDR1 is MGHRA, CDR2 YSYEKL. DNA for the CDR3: TGCGCCAGCAGCCAAGATAAGGGGCTCTTTCAGCCCCAGCATTTT. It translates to CASSQDKGLFQPQHF.

CDR3 sequence: CRARDRDRSLELFF. CDR3 bases: TGCAGAGCTCGAGACCGGGACAGGTCTTTGGAGCTGTTTTTT. The V call is TRBV20-1, the J call TRBJ2-2, with 8 bases fitting TRBD1. Germline CDR1 DFQATT, CDR2 SNEGSKA (reference sequence). The CDR3 extends over 14 amino acids.

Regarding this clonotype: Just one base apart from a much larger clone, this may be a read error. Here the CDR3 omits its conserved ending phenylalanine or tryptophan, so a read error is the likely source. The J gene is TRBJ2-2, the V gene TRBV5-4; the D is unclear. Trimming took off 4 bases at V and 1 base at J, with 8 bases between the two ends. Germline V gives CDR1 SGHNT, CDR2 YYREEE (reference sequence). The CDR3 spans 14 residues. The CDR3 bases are TGTGCCAGCAGCCAGAACTGGAACACCGGGGAGCTGTTTCTT. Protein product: CASSQNWNTGELFL.

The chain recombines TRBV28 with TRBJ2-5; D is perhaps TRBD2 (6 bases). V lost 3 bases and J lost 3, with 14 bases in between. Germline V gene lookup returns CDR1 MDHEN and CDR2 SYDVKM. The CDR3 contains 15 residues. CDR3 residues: CASSFSGTAKETQYF. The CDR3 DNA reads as TGTGCCAGCAGTTTTTCCGGGACTGCGAAAGAGACCCAGTACTTC. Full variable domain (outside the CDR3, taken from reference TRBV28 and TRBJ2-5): DVKVTQSSRYLVKRTGEKVFLECVQDMDHENMFWYRQDPGLGLRLIYFSYDVKMKEKGDIPEGYSVSREKKERFSLILESASTNQTSMYLCASSFSGTAKETQYFGPGTRLLVL.

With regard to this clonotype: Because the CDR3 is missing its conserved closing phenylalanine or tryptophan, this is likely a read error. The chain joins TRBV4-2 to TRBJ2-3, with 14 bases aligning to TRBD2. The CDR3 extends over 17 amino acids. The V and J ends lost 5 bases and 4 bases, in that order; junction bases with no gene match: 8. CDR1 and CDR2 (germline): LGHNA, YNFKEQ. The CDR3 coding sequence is TGTGCCAGCAGCAAGGGACTAGCGGGAGCCCCCGCAGATACGCAGTATTTG. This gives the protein CASSKGLAGAPADTQYL.

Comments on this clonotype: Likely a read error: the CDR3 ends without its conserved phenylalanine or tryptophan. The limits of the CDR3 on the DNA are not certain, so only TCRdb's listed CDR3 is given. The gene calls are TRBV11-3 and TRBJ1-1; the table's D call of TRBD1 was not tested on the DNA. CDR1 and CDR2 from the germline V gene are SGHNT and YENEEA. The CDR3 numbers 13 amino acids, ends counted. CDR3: CASRLEGGTEAIL.